The clone carrying this T cell receptor (beta chain) was found a few times. The CDR3 loop spans 15 amino acids. The V gene end was trimmed by 5 bases and the J gene end by 0 bases; junction bases not matched to a gene: 5. Germline V gene sequence: CDR1 SGHVS, CDR2 FNYEAQ. This sample stems from a study of blood T cell repertoires in COVID-19. Sequencing was performed with immunoSEQ multiplex PCR; in TCRdb, only in-frame clones are kept and a portion is missing. The repertoire consists of some 220,000 clones, with about 82% occurring once and the leading ten covering approximately 5%. Seattle cases were enrolled at active infection and followed longitudinally.

The material sequenced was peripheral blood. The V gene is TRBV7-6, the J gene TRBJ2-3; 7 nucleotides match TRBD1. The source is a man aged 50-59 years with COVID-19, enrolled during active disease. The CDR3 DNA reads as TGTGCCAGCAGCAAAACAGGGGCTAGCACAGATACGCAGTATTTT. Its translation: CASSKTGASTDTQYF.